The clone carrying this T cell receptor (beta chain) came up once. This sample was included in a study of blood T cell repertoires in COVID-19. For the study at large: COVID-19 samples from acute and convalescent phases originated in the United States, Italy and Spain. Sample material is recorded as cDNA or gDNA derived from T cells, B-cell-depleted T cells, or PBMCs.

The study drew participants aged roughly 18 to 95 years from under 30 US areas. Researchers sorted participants into cohorts using their self-reported clinical history. Generated by immunoSEQ multiplex PCR, the TCRdb table keeps only in-frame clones and is missing some. The table has hundreds of thousands of clones, approximately 90% seen once; the top ten hold 2% to 3%. The germline V gene has CDR1 SGHAT and CDR2 FQDESV (reference sequence). This CDR3 has 15 amino acids. Trimming removed 2 bases at V and 2 bases at J, with 12 bases between. Specimen: PBMCs or T cells enriched from blood (not recorded which). This sequence originates from a woman aged 30 to 39 with acute COVID-19. The chain joins TRBV11-1 to TRBJ1-1; tentatively, D is TRBD1 (6 bases). CDR3 sequence reads: CASSLSRGTNTEAFF. The CDR3 coding sequence is TGTGCCAGCAGCTTATCCAGGGGTACCAACACTGAAGCTTTCTTT.